These T cell receptor beta chains were read from a single sample in a study of post-analysis software for immune sequencing data. TCRdb reprocessed the PCR reads via MiXCR and lists one record per CDR3 protein. The sample lists hundreds of thousands of distinct CDR3 sequences; 30% were seen once. Sequenced: blood. These receptor sequences come from a girl under 18 with multiple sclerosis. Both conserved end residues are part of each CDR3. The order of the fields is J gene, D gene, V gene, clone size, CDR3 protein, CDR3 DNA. The D gene is left open where the match is weak. The size of a clone is reported for some rows only, either as once, few or many, or as a class for expanded clones.

TRBJ2-7 - TRBV7-2 - CASSLATAISTEQYF TGTGCCAGCAGCTTAGCCACAGCTATCTCCACCGAGCAGTACTTC
TRBJ2-7 - TRBV7-2 once CASVREYEQYF TGTGCCAGCGTCCGGGAGTACGAGCAGTACTTC
TRBJ2-7 - TRBV6-5 - CASSYGVSYEQYF TGTGCCAGCAGTTACGGGGTATCCTACGAGCAGTACTTC
TRBJ2-7 TRBD2 TRBV28 - CASRLGGDPYEQYF TGTGCCAGCAGACTGGGGGGGGACCCCTACGAGCAGTACTTC
TRBJ2-7 - TRBV2 - CASSEGYTYEQYF TGTGCCAGCAGTGAAGGTTACACCTACGAGCAGTACTTC
TRBJ2-7 TRBD1 TRBV29-1 many CSVERDRGREQYF TGCAGCGTTGAAAGAGACAGGGGGCGAGAGCAGTACTTC
TRBJ2-7 - TRBV28 many CASYRGGVAYEQYF TGTGCCAGCTATCGGGGCGGGGTGGCCTACGAGCAGTACTTC
TRBJ2-3 - TRBV20-1 - CSASGPTQKSTDTQYF TGCAGTGCTAGTGGCCCGACCCAAAAAAGCACAGATACGCAGTATTTT
TRBJ2-1 TRBD2 TRBV5-1 many CASSLGGLAGALEQFF TGCGCCAGCAGCTTGGGTGGTCTAGCGGGAGCCCTTGAGCAGTTCTTC
TRBJ2-1 - TRBV7-2 - CASSLAYSEVEQFF TGTGCCAGCAGCTTAGCTTATTCCGAGGTTGAGCAGTTCTTC
TRBJ2-2 - TRBV7-7 - CASSLDDNAGELFF TGTGCCAGCAGCTTAGATGACAATGCCGGGGAGCTGTTTTTT
TRBJ2-5 TRBD2 TRBV20-1 - CSAGSGGNLETQYF TGCAGTGCTGGTAGCGGGGGGAACCTGGAGACCCAGTACTTC
TRBJ2-7 TRBD2 TRBV6-5 - CASRGLAGGYNEQYF TGTGCCAGCAGGGGACTAGCGGGAGGGTACAATGAGCAGTACTTC
TRBJ2-3 TRBD2 TRBV28 - CASGGGAKDTQYF TGTGCCAGCGGCGGGGGGGCCAAGGATACGCAGTATTTT
TRBJ2-5 - TRBV4-3 - CASSQSLSQETQYF TGCGCCAGCAGCCAATCACTAAGCCAAGAGACCCAGTACTTC
TRBJ2-7 TRBD1 TRBV20-1 - CSAGQGTAYEQYF TGCAGTGCTGGACAGGGGACGGCCTACGAGCAGTACTTC
TRBJ2-1 TRBD2 TRBV20-1 few CSALLGLAGVSYNEQFF TGCAGCGCCCTTCTGGGACTAGCGGGCGTCTCCTACAATGAGCAGTTCTTC
TRBJ2-3 - TRBV6-6 - CASSLVRGGDTQYF TGTGCCAGCTCCCTCGTACGGGGTGGAGATACGCAGTATTTT
TRBJ1-2 - TRBV7-8 few CASSLNDDRGYGYTF TGTGCCAGCAGCTTAAATGACGACCGTGGCTATGGCTACACCTTC
TRBJ2-7 - TRBV28 - CASSLAAASSYEQYF TGTGCCAGCAGTTTGGCCGCGGCGAGCTCCTACGAGCAGTACTTC
TRBJ2-7 - TRBV20-1 few CSAVMGGPYEQYF TGCAGTGCCGTAATGGGGGGGCCTTACGAGCAGTACTTC
TRBJ2-7 TRBD2 TRBV12-3/TRBV12-4 - CASDKLILTSGARPYNEQYF TGTGCCAGCGACAAGTTGATCCTGACTAGCGGGGCGCGACCTTACAATGAGCAGTACTTC
TRBJ2-2 TRBD1 TRBV7-2 few CASSSGGAGTGELFF TGTGCCAGCAGCTCAGGGGGCGCAGGCACCGGGGAGCTGTTTTTT
TRBJ2-1 - TRBV9 few CASSVAVGSYNEQFF TGTGCCAGCAGCGTAGCTGTGGGCTCCTACAATGAGCAGTTCTTC
TRBJ1-5 - TRBV10-3 - CAIRGDGNQPQHF TGTGCCATCAGAGGGGACGGTAATCAGCCCCAGCATTTT
TRBJ2-7 - TRBV5-1 - CASSAESGQTSYEQYF TGCGCCAGCAGCGCCGAATCAGGACAAACCTCCTACGAGCAGTACTTC
TRBJ2-5 - TRBV12-3/TRBV12-4 few CATAVNPETQYF TGTGCCACAGCTGTCAACCCAGAGACCCAGTACTTC
TRBJ2-1 - TRBV7-9 few CASSLASETNEQFF TGTGCCAGCAGCTTAGCTAGCGAGACGAATGAGCAGTTCTTC
TRBJ2-5 TRBD1 TRBV20-1 few CSARVPGQGETQYF TGCAGTGCTAGAGTCCCAGGACAGGGGGAGACCCAGTACTTC
TRBJ2-2 - TRBV4-3 few CASSQGAGSGNTGELFF TGCGCCAGCAGCCAAGGTGCAGGGAGTGGGAACACCGGGGAGCTGTTTTTT
TRBJ1-1 - TRBV7-2 - CASSRIQAGNTEAFF TGTGCCAGCAGCCGAATTCAGGCGGGGAACACTGAAGCTTTCTTT
TRBJ2-1 TRBD2 TRBV20-1 few CSVAGLAPNEQFF TGCAGTGTCGCGGGACTAGCGCCAAATGAGCAGTTCTTC
TRBJ1-2 - TRBV6-5 few CASSSVGTGYTF TGTGCCAGCAGCTCGGTGGGAACCGGCTACACCTTC
TRBJ2-1 - TRBV20-1 - CSALTGSSYNEQFF TGCAGTGCTTTGACAGGAAGCTCCTACAATGAGCAGTTCTTC
TRBJ2-4 TRBD1 TRBV10-3 few CAIGESNTGAAKNIQYF TGTGCCATCGGTGAGTCGAATACAGGGGCGGCCAAAAACATTCAGTACTTC
TRBJ1-1 - TRBV20-1 many CSARGRSPFTEAFF TGCAGTGCTAGAGGGAGGAGTCCGTTCACTGAAGCTTTCTTT
TRBJ2-7 TRBD2 TRBV20-1 few CSAATGTSANSYGQYF TGCAGTGCTGCTACCGGGACTAGCGCGAACTCCTACGGGCAGTACTTC
TRBJ2-7 - TRBV6-5 - CASSYSGRPYEQYF TGTGCCAGCAGTTACTCGGGCAGGCCCTACGAGCAGTACTTC
TRBJ2-6 - TRBV5-1 - CASSPAGTGANVLTF TGCGCCAGCAGCCCGGCAGGGACTGGGGCCAACGTCCTGACTTTC